Listed here are 11 T cell receptor beta chains from one sample, sequenced in a study of shared clonotypes between healthy human individuals. TCRdb's copy holds only in-frame clones and misses some; the assay was immunoSEQ multiplex PCR. The sample lists hundreds of thousands of clones; 97% were seen once. What was sequenced was naive CD4+ T cells sorted from blood. Subset of the sample: CD45RA+ positively selected. The receptors derive from a woman aged 25 to 39 in good health.

The chain joins TRBV19 to TRBJ2-7; 7 bases agree with TRBD2. After removal of 9 bases from V and 3 bases from J, the junction contained 11 bases not matched to a gene. In germline, CDR1 is LNHDA, CDR2 SQIVND (reference sequence). The CDR3 extends over 14 amino acids. This CDR3 is CASQQTSRHYEQYF. The CDR3 nucleotides read TGTGCCAGCCAGCAGACTAGCCGCCACTACGAGCAGTACTTC.

The chain joins TRBV7-8 to TRBJ2-3, with TRBD2 matching 8 bases. CDR3 length: 15 amino acids. Per germline, CDR1 SGHVS and CDR2 FQNEAQ. V trimming: 3 bases; J trimming: 4 bases; junction bases outside the gene matches: 6. The CDR3 reads CASSLSGGAADTQYF. The CDR3 coding sequence is TGTGCCAGCAGCTTGAGCGGGGGTGCAGCAGATACGCAGTATTTT. Complete variable domain (other parts from reference TRBV7-8 and TRBJ2-3): GAGVSQSPRYKVAKRGQDVALRCDPISGHVSLFWYQQALGQGPEFLTYFQNEAQLDKSGLPSDRFFAERPEGSVSTLKIQRTQQEDSAVYLCASSLSGGAADTQYFGPGTRLTVL.

The chain couples TRBV5-1 to TRBJ2-3; 11 bases agree with TRBD2. Germline loops: CDR1 SGHRS, CDR2 YFSETQ. The CDR3 length is 16 residues. With 5 bases clipped from V and 0 bases from J, the junction kept 5 bases outside the gene matches. CDR3 residues: CASSLIAGGSTDTQYF. In nucleotides, the CDR3 is TGCGCCAGCAGTTTGATAGCGGGAGGGAGCACAGATACGCAGTATTTT.

This clone appeared once. V and J are TRBV19 and TRBJ1-1; tentatively, D is TRBD1 (6 bases). V lost 3 bases to trimming and J lost 6 bases, with 26 bases between them. CDR1 and CDR2 from the germline V gene are LNHDA and SQIVND (reference sequence). The length of the CDR3 is 18 residues. CDR3 nucleotides: TGTGCCAGTAGTATCGGTTACAGGGTGGGGGTCGGGAAGCCTGAAGCTTTCTTT. Translating it yields CASSIGYRVGVGKPEAFF.

The rearrangement links TRBV20-1 to TRBJ2-4; 7 positions agree with TRBD2. The germline V gene encodes CDR1 DFQATT and CDR2 SNEGSKA (reference sequence). The CDR3 loop spans 11 amino acids. CDR3 nucleotides: TGCAGCAGCGCGGGAGTTAACATTCAGTACTTC. This sequence encodes CSSAGVNIQYF.

CDR3 sequence (DNA): TGTGCCAGCAGTCTCGGGTGGTTGCACCCGGAGCAGTACTTC. Encoded protein: CASSLGWLHPEQYF. This sequence joins TRBV27 and TRBJ2-7, with unresolved D. Germline-derived CDR1 and CDR2 are MNHEY and SMNVEV (reference sequence). The CDR3 spans 14 residues. The germline V and J ends were trimmed by 5 bases and 7 bases, with 18 bases remaining between them.

This clone is a singleton in its sample. This chain uses TRBV19 with TRBJ1-4, with no clear D. Germline-derived CDR1 and CDR2 are LNHDA and SQIVND (reference sequence). This CDR3 region has 14 residues. The ends were cut back, 3 bases at V and 4 bases at J, with 9 bases in the middle. CDR3 residues: CASSMVSNNEKLFF. As DNA, the CDR3 is TGTGCCAGTAGTATGGTCAGCAATAATGAAAAACTGTTTTTT. The full variable domain, completed using reference TRBV19 and TRBJ1-4, is DGGITQSPKYLFRKEGQNVTLSCEQNLNHDAMYWYRQDPGQGLRLIYYSQIVNDFQKGDIAEGYSVSREKKESFPLTVTSAQKNPTAFYLCASSMVSNNEKLFFGSGTQLSVL.

A single count supports this clone. The chain employs TRBV2 and TRBJ1-5; 8 positions match TRBD1. V lost 0 bases to trimming and J lost 7 bases; unmatched junction nucleotides: 11. Germline V gene lookup returns CDR1 SNHLY and CDR2 FYNNEI. The CDR3 is 17 amino acids. CDR3 sequence reads: CASSEAHYQGARQPQHF. CDR3 in DNA: TGTGCCAGCAGTGAAGCGCACTATCAGGGGGCTCGACAGCCCCAGCATTTT.

The V gene is TRBV5-1, the J gene TRBJ2-1, with 10 positions matching TRBD1. The length of the CDR3 is 12 residues. Losses at the gene ends were 6 bases for V and 14 bases for J; bases not matched to a gene: 8. CDR1 and CDR2 (germline): SGHRS, YFSETQ. The CDR3 region has the DNA TGCGCCAGCACCGAGGACAGGGGGATTAAGTTCTTC. It specifies CASTEDRGIKFF.

With regard to this clone: The sample holds other DNA sequences that translate to the same CDR3. V usage is TRBV10-1 and J usage is TRBJ2-7, with TRBD2 identical over 7 bases. The CDR3 has 14 amino acids. V lost 3 bases to trimming and J lost 3 bases; unmatched junction nucleotides: 5. The V gene's germline CDR1 is WNHNN and CDR2 SYGVQD (reference sequence). The CDR3, as DNA: TGCGCCAGCAGTGATTCGGGAGGTATCTACGAGCAGTACTTC. Protein product: CASSDSGGIYEQYF.

This sequence joins TRBV30 and TRBJ1-2; tentatively, D is TRBD1 (5 bases). CDR3 length equals 12 residues. Germline-derived CDR1 and CDR2 are GTSNPN and SVGIG (reference sequence). CDR3 bases: TGTGCAGCAAGCAGGGAGAACTATGGCTACACCTTC. As protein: CAASRENYGYTF.